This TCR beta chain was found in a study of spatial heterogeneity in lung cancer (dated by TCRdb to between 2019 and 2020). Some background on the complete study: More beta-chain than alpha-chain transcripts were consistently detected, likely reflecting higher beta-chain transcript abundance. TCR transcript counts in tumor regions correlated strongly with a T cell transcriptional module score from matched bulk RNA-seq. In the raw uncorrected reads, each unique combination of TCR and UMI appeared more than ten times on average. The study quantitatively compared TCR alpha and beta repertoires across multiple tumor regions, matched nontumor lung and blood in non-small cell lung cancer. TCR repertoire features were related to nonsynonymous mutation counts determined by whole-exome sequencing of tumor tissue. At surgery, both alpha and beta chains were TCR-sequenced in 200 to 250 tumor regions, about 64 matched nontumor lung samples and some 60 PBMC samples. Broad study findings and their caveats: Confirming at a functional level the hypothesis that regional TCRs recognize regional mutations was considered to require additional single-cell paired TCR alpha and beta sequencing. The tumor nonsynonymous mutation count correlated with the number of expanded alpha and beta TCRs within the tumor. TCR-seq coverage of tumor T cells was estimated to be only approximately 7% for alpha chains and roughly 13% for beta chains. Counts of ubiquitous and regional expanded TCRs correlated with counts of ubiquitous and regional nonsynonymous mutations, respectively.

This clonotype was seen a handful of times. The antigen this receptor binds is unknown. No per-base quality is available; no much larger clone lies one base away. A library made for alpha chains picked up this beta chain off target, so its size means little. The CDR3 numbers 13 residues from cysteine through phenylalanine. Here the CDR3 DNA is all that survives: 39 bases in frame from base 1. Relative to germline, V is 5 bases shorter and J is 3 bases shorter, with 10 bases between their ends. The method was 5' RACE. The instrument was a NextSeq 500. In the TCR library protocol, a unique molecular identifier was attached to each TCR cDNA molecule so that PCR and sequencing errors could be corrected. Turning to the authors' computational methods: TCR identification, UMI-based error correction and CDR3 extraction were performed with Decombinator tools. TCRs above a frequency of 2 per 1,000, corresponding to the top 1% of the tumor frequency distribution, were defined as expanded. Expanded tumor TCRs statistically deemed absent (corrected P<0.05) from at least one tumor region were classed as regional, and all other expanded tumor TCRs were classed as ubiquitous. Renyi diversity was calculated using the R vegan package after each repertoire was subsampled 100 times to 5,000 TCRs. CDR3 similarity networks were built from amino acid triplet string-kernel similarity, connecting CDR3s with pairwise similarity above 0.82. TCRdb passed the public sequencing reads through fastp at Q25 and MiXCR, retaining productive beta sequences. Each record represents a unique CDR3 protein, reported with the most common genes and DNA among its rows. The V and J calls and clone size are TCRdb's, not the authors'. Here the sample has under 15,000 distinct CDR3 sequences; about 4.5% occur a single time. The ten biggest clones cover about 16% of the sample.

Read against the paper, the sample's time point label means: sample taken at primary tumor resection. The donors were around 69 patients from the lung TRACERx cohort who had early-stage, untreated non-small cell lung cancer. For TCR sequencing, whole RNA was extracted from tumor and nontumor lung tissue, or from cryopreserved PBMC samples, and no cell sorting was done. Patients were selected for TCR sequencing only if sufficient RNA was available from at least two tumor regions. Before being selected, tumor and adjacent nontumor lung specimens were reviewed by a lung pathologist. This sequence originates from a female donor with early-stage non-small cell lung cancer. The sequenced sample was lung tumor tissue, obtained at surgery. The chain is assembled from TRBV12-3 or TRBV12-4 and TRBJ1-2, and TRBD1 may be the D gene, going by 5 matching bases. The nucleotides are TGTGCCAGCAGTCCCAAGGGGTACTATGGCTACACCTTC. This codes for CASSPKGYYGYTF.